Listed below are T cell receptor beta chains from one sample, sequenced in a study of beta chain features in type 1 diabetes. Only in-frame clones appear in the TCRdb table, and some are missing; sequencing was by immunoSEQ multiplex PCR. Among some 660,000 clones, more than 12% were seen once, and the ten largest hold 0.035% to 0.045%. Sequences were obtained from naive CD4+ T cells from blood. The receptors stem from a man aged 18-30 years with type 1 diabetes. CDR3s include the opening cysteine and the closing phenylalanine or tryptophan. D genes are given only for firm matches. Clone size is shown for a subset of rows, as once, few, many or a class of expanded clone.

j_call clone_size d_call v_call cdr3_aa cdr3_nt
TRBJ1-2 NA TRBD1 TRBV5-6 CASSLGTGGRGYTF TGTGCCAGCAGCCTCGGGACAGGGGGACGGGGCTACACCTTC
TRBJ1-5 NA NA TRBV7-9 CASSLGGRGNQPQHF TGTGCCAGCAGCTTAGGCGGGAGGGGGAATCAGCCCCAGCATTTT
TRBJ2-2 few NA TRBV2 CAGSSSYTGELFF TGTGCCGGATCCTCTAGCTACACCGGGGAGCTGTTTTTT
TRBJ1-2 NA TRBD1 TRBV6-4 CASSDPGQVRGYTF TGTGCCAGCAGTGACCCGGGACAGGTTCGTGGCTACACCTTC
TRBJ2-7 few TRBD2 TRBV4-3 CASSQESIPGGPSYEQYF TGCGCCAGCAGCCAAGAGAGTATACCGGGGGGGCCTTCCTACGAGCAGTACTTC
TRBJ2-7 NA NA TRBV25-1 CASSEGVGGEEQYF TGTGCCAGCAGTGAAGGAGTTGGAGGGGAAGAGCAGTACTTC
TRBJ2-7 NA NA TRBV10-3 CAISVGPRVEEQYF TGTGCCATCAGTGTAGGCCCGCGGGTAGAAGAGCAGTACTTC
TRBJ2-5 few TRBD2 TRBV27 CASSLLSGGTPLETQYF TGTGCCAGCAGTTTATTATCCGGGGGGACCCCTTTGGAGACCCAGTACTTC
TRBJ1-1 NA NA TRBV2 CASSVFQGRAEAFF TGTGCCAGCAGTGTCTTTCAGGGCCGGGCTGAAGCTTTCTTT
TRBJ2-3 NA NA TRBV28 CASTRWGSQGVGTQYF TGTGCCAGCACCCGCTGGGGCAGTCAGGGAGTCGGTACGCAGTATTTT